The rows below give T cell receptor beta chains drawn from one sample of a study of blood T cells in healthy people across ages. From the 5' RACE reads, TCRdb called clonotypes with MiXCR, one entry per CDR3 protein. The repertoire holds roughly 1.6 million distinct CDR3 sequences, approximately 32% seen once, with over 9% in the top ten. The sample was blood. These receptors were collected from a young woman in good health. Each CDR3 is given with its conserved first and last residue.

v_call	j_call	cdr3_aa
TRBV2	TRBJ2-3	CASSRGQSITDTQYF
TRBV6-1	TRBJ2-1	CASSDNRGAQGLYNEQFF
TRBV5-1	TRBJ1-6	CASSLTGTDSSPLHF
TRBV7-2	.	CASSSNAAREQYF
TRBV29-1	TRBJ1-5	CSVSEDNQPQHF
TRBV20-1	TRBJ2-7	CSARVPGRLSYEQYF
TRBV29-1	TRBJ1-5	CSVTRKINQPQHF
TRBV7-8	TRBJ1-5	CASSFQGPGQPQHF
TRBV27	TRBJ2-2	CASRWSGGGNGELFF
TRBV5-1	TRBJ2-5	CASSLYGSGETQYF
TRBV7-2	TRBJ2-3	CASSRLADTQYF
TRBV12-3/TRBV12-4	TRBJ1-5	CASTPGLSQPQHF
TRBV12-5	TRBJ2-3	CASGSRDTQYF
TRBV11-1	TRBJ2-7	CASSIPDRGLYEQYF
TRBV15	TRBJ2-7	CATSSMDRGLSYEQYF
TRBV10-3	TRBJ2-1	CAISDSGSGGSNEQFF
TRBV6-5	TRBJ2-3	CASSYVAGDQDTQYF
TRBV5-8	TRBJ1-2	CASSLLPRGSDYGYTF
TRBV25-1	TRBJ1-2	CASSEAISGQGIRGYTF
TRBV27	TRBJ2-1	CASSLKYRHFNEQFF
TRBV15	TRBJ2-1	CATTQRSGALRSYDEQFF
TRBV27	TRBJ2-7	CASSLIPSGGSYEQYF
TRBV5-4	TRBJ2-7	CASSGSTSAEQYF
TRBV3-1	TRBJ2-1	CASSHIAGGSPGQFF
TRBV25-1	TRBJ1-1	CASTGASLSTEAFF
TRBV20-1	TRBJ2-1	CSAASPQRGTYNEQFF
TRBV7-6	TRBJ1-1	CASSLNRQANTEAFF
TRBV3-1	TRBJ2-3	CASSSRLAGLTDTQYF
TRBV4-1	TRBJ2-7	CASSQDIGRGFSYEQYF
TRBV20-1	TRBJ2-5	CSAIPGISRDIPYF
TRBV20-1	TRBJ2-7	CSASWQVRTYEQYF
TRBV7-3	TRBJ2-3	CASSLGTGVADTQYF
TRBV27	TRBJ1-1	CASSRADKAYEAFF
TRBV7-8	TRBJ2-7	CASSLALNLNYEQYF
TRBV20-1	TRBJ2-5	CSADARSVGETQYF
TRBV12-3/TRBV12-4	TRBJ2-3	CASSPSGRGSDTQYF
TRBV15	TRBJ2-5	CATSRGHSGSQETQYF
TRBV29-1	TRBJ1-1	CSVGWGRMDTEAFF
TRBV5-5	TRBJ2-3	CASSLEAANTDTQYF
TRBV20-1	TRBJ2-7	CSASTSRRSSYEQYF
TRBV10-2	TRBJ2-1	CASSVVNNEQFF
TRBV7-8	TRBJ2-3	CASSLYGLPSTDTQYF
TRBV5-1	TRBJ2-7	CASSSEGQGGEQYF
TRBV20-1	TRBJ2-1	CSARGGIAMSSYNEQFF
TRBV29-1	TRBJ2-7	CSVELTAGGSYEQYF
TRBV28	.	CASSLSRNIQYF
TRBV9	TRBJ1-2	CASRGDRVYGYTF
TRBV7-9	TRBJ2-7	CASSSFVDEQYF
TRBV15	TRBJ1-5	CATSTAGGQPQHF
TRBV20-1	TRBJ2-2	CSARERQGARDGELFF
TRBV12-3/TRBV12-4	TRBJ2-1	CASSPYSGAGGRSSYNEQFF
TRBV13	TRBJ2-7	CASSLNPGGQEQYF
TRBV20-1	TRBJ1-1	CSARANTEAFF
TRBV4-1	TRBJ2-2	CASSQMSGPDYGELFF
TRBV5-1	TRBJ1-6	CASSLGTASNSPLHF